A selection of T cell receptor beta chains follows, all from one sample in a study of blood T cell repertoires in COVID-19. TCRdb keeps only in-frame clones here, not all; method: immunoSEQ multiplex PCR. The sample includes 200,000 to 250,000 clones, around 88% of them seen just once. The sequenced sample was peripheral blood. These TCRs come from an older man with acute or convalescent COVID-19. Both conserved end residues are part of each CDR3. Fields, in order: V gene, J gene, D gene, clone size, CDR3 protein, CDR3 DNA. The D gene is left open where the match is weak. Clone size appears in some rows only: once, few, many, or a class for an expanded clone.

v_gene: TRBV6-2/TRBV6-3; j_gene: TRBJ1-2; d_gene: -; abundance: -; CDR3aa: CASSRREANYGYTF; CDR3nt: TGTGCCAGCAGCCGACGGGAAGCTAACTATGGCTACACCTTC
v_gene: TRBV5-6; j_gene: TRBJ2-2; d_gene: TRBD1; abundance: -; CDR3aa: CASKLRPGQGDTGELFF; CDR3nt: TGTGCCAGCAAGCTGCGTCCGGGACAGGGGGACACCGGGGAGCTGTTTTTT
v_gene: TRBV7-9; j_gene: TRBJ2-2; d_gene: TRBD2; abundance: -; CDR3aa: CASSSGGLAGVVGELFF; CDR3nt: TGTGCCAGCAGCTCGGGGGGACTAGCGGGAGTCGTCGGGGAGCTGTTTTTT
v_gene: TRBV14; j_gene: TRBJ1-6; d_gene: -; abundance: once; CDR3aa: CASSQDMSPLHF; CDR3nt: TGTGCCAGCAGCCAAGATATGTCACCCCTCCACTTT
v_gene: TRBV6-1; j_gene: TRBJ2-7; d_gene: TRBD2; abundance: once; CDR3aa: CASSERGGGDEQYF; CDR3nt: TGTGCCAGCAGTGAACGGGGGGGAGGGGACGAGCAGTACTTC
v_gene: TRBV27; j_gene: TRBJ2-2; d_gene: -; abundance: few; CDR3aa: CASSFSSGELFF; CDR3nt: TGTGCCAGCAGTTTTTCATCCGGGGAGCTGTTTTTT
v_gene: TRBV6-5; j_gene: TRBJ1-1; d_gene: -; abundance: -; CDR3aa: CASSYAGTGKAFF; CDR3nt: TGTGCCAGCAGTTACGCGGGGACGGGAAAAGCTTTCTTT
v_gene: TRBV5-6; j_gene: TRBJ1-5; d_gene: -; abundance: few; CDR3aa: CASSLGSRDQPQHF; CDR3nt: TGTGCCAGCAGCTTGGGCTCGCGGGATCAGCCCCAGCATTTT
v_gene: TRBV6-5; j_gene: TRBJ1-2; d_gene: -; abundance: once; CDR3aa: CASSDRVSVGYGYTF; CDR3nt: TGTGCCAGCAGCGACCGGGTGAGCGTTGGCTATGGCTACACCTTC
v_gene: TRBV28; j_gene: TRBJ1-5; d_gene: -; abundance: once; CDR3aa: CASRQIGGYNQPQHF; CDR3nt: TGTGCCAGCAGACAGATAGGGGGTTACAATCAGCCCCAGCATTTT
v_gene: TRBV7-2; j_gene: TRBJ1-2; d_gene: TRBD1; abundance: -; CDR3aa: CASSRTMSPGQGDYGYTF; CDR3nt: TGTGCCAGCAGCCGTACGATGAGTCCCGGACAGGGGGATTATGGCTACACCTTC
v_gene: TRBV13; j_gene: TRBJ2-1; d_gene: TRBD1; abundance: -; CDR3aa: CASSLGTGRANEQFF; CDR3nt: TGTGCCAGCAGCCTGGGGACAGGGAGGGCCAATGAGCAGTTCTTC
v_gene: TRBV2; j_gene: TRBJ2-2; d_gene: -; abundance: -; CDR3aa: CASSRDSTNTGELFF; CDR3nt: TGTGCCAGCAGCCGGGACTCCACGAACACCGGGGAGCTGTTTTTT
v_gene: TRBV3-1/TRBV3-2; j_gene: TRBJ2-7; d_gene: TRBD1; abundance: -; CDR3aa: CASSSRTGLMEEQYF; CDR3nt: TGTGCCAGCAGCTCCCGGACAGGCCTAATGGAGGAGCAGTACTTC
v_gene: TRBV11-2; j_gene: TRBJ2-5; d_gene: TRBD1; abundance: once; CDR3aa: CASSPRGTGIYGETQYF; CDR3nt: TGTGCCAGCAGCCCCCGAGGGACAGGGATATATGGAGAGACCCAGTACTTC
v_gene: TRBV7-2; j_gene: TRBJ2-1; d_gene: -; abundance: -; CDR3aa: CASSSTYNEQFF; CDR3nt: TGTGCCAGCAGCTCCACCTACAATGAGCAGTTCTTC
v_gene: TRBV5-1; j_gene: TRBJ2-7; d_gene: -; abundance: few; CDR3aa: CASSLVGEASYEQYF; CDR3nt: TGCGCCAGCAGCTTGGTGGGGGAGGCCTCCTACGAGCAGTACTTC
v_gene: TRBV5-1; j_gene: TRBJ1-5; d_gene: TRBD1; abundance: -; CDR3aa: CASSPRTGSNQPQHF; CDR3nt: TGCGCCAGCAGCCCTAGGACAGGGAGCAATCAGCCCCAGCATTTT
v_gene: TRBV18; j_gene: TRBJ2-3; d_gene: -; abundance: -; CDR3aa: CASSFGTGGTQYF; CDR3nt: TGTGCCAGCTCGTTCGGGACTGGGGGTACGCAGTATTTT
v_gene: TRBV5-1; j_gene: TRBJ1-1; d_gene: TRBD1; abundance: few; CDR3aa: CASSPRQGTEAFF; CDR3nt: TGCGCCAGCAGTCCGAGACAGGGCACTGAAGCTTTCTTT
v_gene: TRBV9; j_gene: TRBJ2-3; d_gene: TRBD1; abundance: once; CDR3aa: CASSPPWAGQDTDTQYF; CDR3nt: TGTGCCAGCAGCCCTCCTTGGGCGGGACAGGACACAGATACGCAGTATTTT